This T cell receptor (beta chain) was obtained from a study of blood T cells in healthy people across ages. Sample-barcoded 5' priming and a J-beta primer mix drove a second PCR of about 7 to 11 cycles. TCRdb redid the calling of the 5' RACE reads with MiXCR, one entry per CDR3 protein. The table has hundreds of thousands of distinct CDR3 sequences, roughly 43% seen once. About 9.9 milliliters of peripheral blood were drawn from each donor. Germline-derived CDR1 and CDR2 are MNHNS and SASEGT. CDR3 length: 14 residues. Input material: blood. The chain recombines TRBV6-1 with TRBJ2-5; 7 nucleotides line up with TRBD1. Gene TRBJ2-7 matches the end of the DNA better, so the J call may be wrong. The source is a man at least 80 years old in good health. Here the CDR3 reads CASSERRGSYEQYF. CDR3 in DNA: TGTGCCAGCAGTGAACGCAGGGGGTCTTACGAGCAGTACTTC.